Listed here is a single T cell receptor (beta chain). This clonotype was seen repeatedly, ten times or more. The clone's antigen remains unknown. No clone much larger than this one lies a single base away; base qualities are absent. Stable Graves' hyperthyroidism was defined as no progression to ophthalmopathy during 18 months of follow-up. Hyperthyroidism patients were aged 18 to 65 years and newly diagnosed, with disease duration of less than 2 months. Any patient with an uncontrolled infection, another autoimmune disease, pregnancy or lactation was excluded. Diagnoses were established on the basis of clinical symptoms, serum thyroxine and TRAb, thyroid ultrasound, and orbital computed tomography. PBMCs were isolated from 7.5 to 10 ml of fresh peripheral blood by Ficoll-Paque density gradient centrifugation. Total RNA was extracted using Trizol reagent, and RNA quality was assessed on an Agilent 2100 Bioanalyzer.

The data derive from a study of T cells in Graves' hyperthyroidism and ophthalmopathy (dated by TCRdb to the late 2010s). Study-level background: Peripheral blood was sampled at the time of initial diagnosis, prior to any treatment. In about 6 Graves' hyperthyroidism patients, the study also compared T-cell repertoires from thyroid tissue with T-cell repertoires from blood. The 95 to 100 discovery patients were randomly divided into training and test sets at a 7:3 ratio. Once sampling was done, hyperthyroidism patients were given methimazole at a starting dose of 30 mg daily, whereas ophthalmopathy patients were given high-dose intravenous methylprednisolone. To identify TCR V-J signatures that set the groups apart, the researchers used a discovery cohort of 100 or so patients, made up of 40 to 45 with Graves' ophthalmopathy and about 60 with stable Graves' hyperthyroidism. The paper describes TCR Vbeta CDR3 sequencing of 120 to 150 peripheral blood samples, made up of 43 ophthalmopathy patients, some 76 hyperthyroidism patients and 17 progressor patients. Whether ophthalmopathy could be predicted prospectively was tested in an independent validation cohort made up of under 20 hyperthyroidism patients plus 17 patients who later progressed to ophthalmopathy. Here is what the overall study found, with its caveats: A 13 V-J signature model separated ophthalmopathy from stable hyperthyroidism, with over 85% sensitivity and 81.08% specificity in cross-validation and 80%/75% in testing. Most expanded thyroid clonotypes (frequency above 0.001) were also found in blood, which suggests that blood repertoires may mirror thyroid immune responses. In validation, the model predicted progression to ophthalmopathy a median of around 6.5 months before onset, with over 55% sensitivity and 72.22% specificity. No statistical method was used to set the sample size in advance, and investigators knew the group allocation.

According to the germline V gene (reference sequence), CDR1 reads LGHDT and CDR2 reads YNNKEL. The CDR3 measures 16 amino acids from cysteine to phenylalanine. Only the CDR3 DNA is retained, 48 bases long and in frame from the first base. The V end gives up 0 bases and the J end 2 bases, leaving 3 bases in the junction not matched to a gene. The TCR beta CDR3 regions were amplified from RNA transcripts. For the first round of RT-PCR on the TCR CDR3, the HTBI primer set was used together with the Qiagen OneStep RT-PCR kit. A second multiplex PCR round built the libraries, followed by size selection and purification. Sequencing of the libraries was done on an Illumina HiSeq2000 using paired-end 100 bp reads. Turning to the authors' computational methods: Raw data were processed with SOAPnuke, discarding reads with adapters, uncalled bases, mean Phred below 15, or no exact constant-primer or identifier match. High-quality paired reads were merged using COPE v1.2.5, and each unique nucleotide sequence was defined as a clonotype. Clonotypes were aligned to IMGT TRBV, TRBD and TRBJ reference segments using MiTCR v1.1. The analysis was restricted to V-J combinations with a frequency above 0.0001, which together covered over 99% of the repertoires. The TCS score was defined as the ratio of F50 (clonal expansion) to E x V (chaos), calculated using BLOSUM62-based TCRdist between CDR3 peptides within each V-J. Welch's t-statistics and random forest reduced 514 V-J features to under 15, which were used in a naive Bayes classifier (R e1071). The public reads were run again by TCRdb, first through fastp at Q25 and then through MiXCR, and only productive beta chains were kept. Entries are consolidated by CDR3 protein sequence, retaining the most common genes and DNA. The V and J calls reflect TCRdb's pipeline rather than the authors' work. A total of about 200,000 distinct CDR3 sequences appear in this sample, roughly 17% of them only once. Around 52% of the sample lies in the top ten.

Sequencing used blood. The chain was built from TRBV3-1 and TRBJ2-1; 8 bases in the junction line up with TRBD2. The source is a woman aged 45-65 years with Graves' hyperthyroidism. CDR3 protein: CASSQDSGITYNEQFF. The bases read TGTGCCAGCAGCCAAGATAGCGGGATCACCTACAATGAGCAGTTCTTC.